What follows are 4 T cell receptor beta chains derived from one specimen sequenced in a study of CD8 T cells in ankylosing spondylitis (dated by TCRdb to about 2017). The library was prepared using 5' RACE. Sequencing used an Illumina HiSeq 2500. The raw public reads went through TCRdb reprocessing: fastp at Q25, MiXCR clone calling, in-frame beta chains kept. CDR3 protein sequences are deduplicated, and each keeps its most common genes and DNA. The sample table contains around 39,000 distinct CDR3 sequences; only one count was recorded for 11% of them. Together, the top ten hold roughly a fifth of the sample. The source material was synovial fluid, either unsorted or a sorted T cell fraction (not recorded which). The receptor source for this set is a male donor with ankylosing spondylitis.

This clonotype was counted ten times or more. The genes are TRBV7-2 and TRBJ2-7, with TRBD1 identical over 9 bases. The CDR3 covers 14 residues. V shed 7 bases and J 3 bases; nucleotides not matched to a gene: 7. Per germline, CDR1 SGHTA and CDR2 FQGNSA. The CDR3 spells CASKMGQGYYEQYF. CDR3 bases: TGTGCCAGCAAAATGGGACAGGGATACTACGAGCAGTACTTC.

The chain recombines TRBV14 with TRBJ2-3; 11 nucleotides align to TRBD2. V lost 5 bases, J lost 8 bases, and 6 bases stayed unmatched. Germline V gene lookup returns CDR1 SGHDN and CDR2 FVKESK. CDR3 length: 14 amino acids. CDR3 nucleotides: TGTGCCAGCAGCTTTCTAGCGGGAGGTCGTACGCAGTATTTT. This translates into CASSFLAGGRTQYF.

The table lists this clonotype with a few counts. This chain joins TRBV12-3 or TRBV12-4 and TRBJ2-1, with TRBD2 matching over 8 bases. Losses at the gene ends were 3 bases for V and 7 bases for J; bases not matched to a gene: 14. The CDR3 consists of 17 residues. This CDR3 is CASSLSQGTSFMNEQFF. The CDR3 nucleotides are TGTGCCAGCAGTTTGAGCCAAGGGACTAGTTTCATGAATGAGCAGTTCTTC.

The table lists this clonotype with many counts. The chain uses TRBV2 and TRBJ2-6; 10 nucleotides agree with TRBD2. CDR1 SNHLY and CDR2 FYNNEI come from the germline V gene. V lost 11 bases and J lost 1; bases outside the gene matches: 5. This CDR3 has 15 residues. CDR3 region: CAGLAVKSGANVLTF. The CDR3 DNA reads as TGTGCCGGACTAGCGGTAAAGTCTGGGGCCAACGTCCTGACTTTC.